This note documents a single TCR beta chain sequence. This record belongs to a study of blood T cell repertoires in COVID-19. Across the whole study: PBMCs, B-cell-depleted T cells, or T cells provided the cDNA or gDNA that made up the material.

The germline CDR1 and CDR2 sequences are SGDLS and YYNGEE. There are 14 residues in the CDR3. Trimming pared 0 bases from V and 8 bases from J, leaving 12 bases between. Original data processing: Quantification of nucleated cells was approximated via reference gene primer amplification. Sequenced by immunoSEQ multiplex PCR; TCRdb stores in-frame clones only, minus some. That table furnishes V, J and clone size, whereas the DNA furnished D and trimming. The repertoire holds about 240,000 clones, with 82% as singletons. The genes are TRBV9 and TRBJ2-1; D might be TRBD1 (6 bases). The sequence was obtained from a woman in her 70s with acute or convalescent COVID-19. What was sequenced was peripheral blood. The CDR3 DNA sequence: TGTGCCAGCAGCGTAGGTCAGGGGAGAGATGAGCAGTTCTTC. Protein product: CASSVGQGRDEQFF.